This T cell receptor beta chain was sequenced during a study of T cells after yellow fever vaccination. Study context: Low-cell-number fractions underwent preparation using SMART-Seq v4 Ultra Low Input. Study-wide results and caveats: The booster saw the reappearance of most primary-vaccination clones (around 96% CD4, about 90% CD8). Abundant bulk-derived clonotypes could contaminate FACS-sorted repertoires.

As regards this clonotype: Its antigen is not identified.

Generation of TCR cDNA used 5'RACE template switching (which added a universal primer site and UMIs). Each CDR3 protein is one row after TCRdb ran MiXCR on the 5' RACE reads. In the table there are 95,000 to 150,000 distinct CDR3 sequences, roughly 15% of which are singletons. The sequence came from a man aged 18-30 years who received the YFV17D yellow fever vaccine. Here the sequenced sample was CD8+ T cells sorted from PBMCs, taken 5 days after the yellow fever booster vaccination.

CDR3 sequence: CSARDVEEAYGYTF. For the CDR3, the DNA is TGCAGTGCTAGAGATGTGGAAGAGGCCTATGGCTACACCTTC. The J gene is TRBJ1-2, the V gene TRBV20-1; D gene unclear. Germline V gives CDR1 DFQATT, CDR2 SNEGSKA (reference sequence). The ends were cut back, 0 bases at V and 4 bases at J, with 12 bases in the middle. The CDR3 consists of 14 residues.